This T cell receptor beta chain was sequenced during a study of shared clonotypes between healthy human individuals. TCRdb keeps only in-frame clones here, not all; method: immunoSEQ multiplex PCR. The top ten clones hold more than 1.5% of a sample with some 790,000 clones, approximately 77% of them seen once. Trimming removed 0 bases at V and 1 base at J, with 9 bases between. This CDR3 contains 15 residues. Germline CDR1 and CDR2: SSHAT and FNYEAQ (reference sequence). The sequence derives from a young woman in good health. The sequenced sample was memory CD4+ T cells sorted from blood. The subset was: CD45RA-negative fraction. This chain links TRBV7-7 with TRBJ2-5, with D possibly called TRBD1 or TRBD2 (5 bases each). As DNA, the CDR3 is TGTGCCAGCAGCTTAGCGGGGGACCGCCAAGAGACCCAGTACTTC. As protein: CASSLAGDRQETQYF.